This passage covers 10 T cell receptor beta chains from one sample sequenced in a study of T-cell memory formation after mild COVID-19. Each CDR3 protein is one row after TCRdb ran MiXCR on the 5' RACE reads. The sample has 360,000 or so distinct CDR3 sequences, 25% to 30% seen once; the top ten hold around an eighth. Material for sequencing was PBMCs or a T cell subset sorted from them (not recorded which). Receptors were obtained from an adult woman who had mild COVID-19 (a few samples of this study predate the infection). Cell type and time point are not known.

The chain carries TRBV7-2 and TRBJ2-2; weak D call: TRBD1 (6 bases). V gave up 4 bases and J gave up 0 bases, with 12 bases separating them. This CDR3 has 16 amino acids. Germline CDR1 reads SGHTA; CDR2 reads FQGNSA. CDR3 region: CASSSQGVTNTGELFF. As DNA, the CDR3 is TGTGCCAGCAGCTCACAGGGAGTCACGAACACCGGGGAGCTGTTTTTT.

V and J are TRBV20-1 and TRBJ1-6, with a weak D call TRBD1 (5 bases). V was clipped by 3 bases and J by 11 bases, with 17 bases between them. CDR1 and CDR2 (germline): DFQATT, SNEGSKA (reference sequence). This CDR3 comprises 14 residues. CDR3 sequence: CSASLGPKGAPLHF. The CDR3 region has the DNA TGCAGTGCTAGCCTTGGGCCGAAAGGGGCACCCCTCCACTTT.

V is TRBV6-1 and J is TRBJ1-4, with D possibly being TRBD1 (5 bases). The germline V gene encodes CDR1 MNHNS and CDR2 SASEGT. This CDR3 contains 14 residues. V gave up 6 bases and J gave up 6 bases, with 14 bases separating them. The CDR3 spells CASSGRGGDEKLFF. The CDR3 bases are TGTGCCAGCAGCGGGCGGGGGGGTGATGAAAAACTGTTTTTT.

This sequence joins TRBV7-6 and TRBJ1-4, with D tentatively TRBD1 (6 bases). V dropped 1 base and J dropped 8 bases, with 17 bases sitting between them. The CDR3 length is 16 residues. Germline V gene lookup returns CDR1 SGHVS and CDR2 FNYEAQ. CDR3 sequence: CASSLEIGQGREKLFF. Written as DNA, the CDR3 is TGTGCCAGCAGCTTAGAAATCGGTCAGGGGCGGGAAAAACTGTTTTTT.

The gene calls are TRBV19 and TRBJ2-1; D unclear. Germline V gene sequence: CDR1 LNHDA, CDR2 SQIVND (reference sequence). V was shortened by 5 bases and J by 3 bases, with 17 bases between the two germline ends. The CDR3 runs to 16 residues. CDR3 sequence: CASSRTRTEYYNEQFF. The CDR3 DNA reads TGTGCCAGTAGTCGAACTCGGACCGAATACTACAATGAGCAGTTCTTC.

This clonotype has more than one count but fewer than ten. The chain joins TRBV5-6 to TRBJ2-5, with D possibly being TRBD1 (6 bases). The CDR3 loop spans 15 amino acids. V gave up 0 bases and J gave up 5 bases, with 14 bases separating them. Germline values: CDR1 SGHDT, CDR2 YYEEEE. CDR3 loop: CASSLATGPRETQYF. Here the CDR3 DNA reads TGTGCCAGCAGCTTGGCCACAGGGCCCCGCGAGACCCAGTACTTC.

This clonotype was observed a handful of times. The chain is built from TRBV5-1 and TRBJ2-7, with 9 bases fitting TRBD1. This CDR3 has 15 amino acids. Germline V gene sequence: CDR1 SGHRS, CDR2 YFSETQ. V dropped 4 bases and J dropped 2; count of bases not matched to a gene: 7. For the CDR3, the DNA is TGCGCCAGCAGCCCTGGGACAGGGATCACCTACGAGCAGTACTTC. Translating gives CASSPGTGITYEQYF.

The chain employs TRBV5-5 and TRBJ2-2; 8 positions match TRBD1. The V and J ends lost 4 bases and 8 bases, in that order; junction bases with no gene match: 7. CDR1 is SGHKS, CDR2 YYEKEE, per germline (reference sequence). The CDR3 extends over 14 amino acids. CDR3 in DNA: TGTGCCAGCAGCCTAGGACAGGGCGGTGGGGAGCTGTTTTTT. It translates to CASSLGQGGGELFF.

This clonotype was found a few times. V is TRBV24-1 and J is TRBJ1-5, with D tentatively TRBD1 (5 bases). CDR3 length: 17 residues. From germline, CDR1 is KGHDR and CDR2 SFDVKD. The ends were cut back, 4 bases at V and 1 base at J, with 16 bases in the middle. CDR3 nucleotides: TGTGCCACCAGTGACGATGGACGCCGGGGCAGCAATCAGCCCCAGCATTTT. This codes for CATSDDGRRGSNQPQHF.

This clonotype was detected a few times. V usage is TRBV10-3 and J usage is TRBJ2-3; D may correspond to TRBD1 or TRBD2 (5 bases each). V lost 0 bases and J 3 bases, leaving 10 bases between the germline ends. Germline assignment: CDR1 ENHRY and CDR2 SYGVKD. CDR3 length: 15 residues. The CDR3 sequence is CAISESAGTTDTQYF. For the CDR3, the DNA is TGTGCCATCAGTGAGTCGGCAGGGACGACAGATACGCAGTATTTT.